This passage covers 13 T cell receptor beta chains from one sample sequenced in a study of blood T cell repertoires in COVID-19. TCRdb's table, derived via immunoSEQ multiplex PCR, lists solely in-frame clones and lacks some. The table records 55,000 to 75,000 clones, over 75% of them present only once. Input material: peripheral blood. The origin of the receptors is an older man with active or convalescent COVID-19.

The V and J genes are TRBV7-9 and TRBJ2-7; no clear D gene. CDR1 and CDR2 from the germline V gene are SEHNR and FQNEAQ (reference sequence). This CDR3 comprises 12 residues. V was trimmed by 1 base and J by 5 bases, leaving 6 bases between them. CDR3 sequence (DNA): TGTGCCAGCAGCTTAGACTCTAACGAGCAGTACTTC. Its protein is CASSLDSNEQYF.

This sequence joins TRBV28 and TRBJ2-2; D call uncertain. Trimming pared 4 bases from V and 8 bases from J, leaving 5 bases between. Germline V gene sequence: CDR1 MDHEN, CDR2 SYDVKM. CDR3 size: 11 residues. The CDR3 sequence: CASSYRGELFF. In DNA, the CDR3 is TGTGCCAGCAGTTACAGAGGGGAGCTGTTTTTT.

This clone has more than one count but fewer than ten. This sequence joins TRBV27 and TRBJ2-7; 8 nucleotides line up with TRBD1. J was trimmed by 2 bases and V by 6 bases; bases with no gene match: 6. Germline-derived CDR1 and CDR2 are MNHEY and SMNVEV (reference sequence). The CDR3 has 14 residues. CDR3 coding DNA: TGTGCCAGCAGACCGGGACAGGTTACCTACGAGCAGTACTTC. Translating it yields CASRPGQVTYEQYF.

This sequence joins TRBV6-5 and TRBJ2-7; 9 positions match TRBD1. V dropped 3 bases and J dropped 4; count of bases not matched to a gene: 7. Germline CDR1 is MNHEY and CDR2 is SVGAGI. CDR3 length equals 15 residues. The CDR3 is CASSYGTGTAYEQYF. In DNA form, the CDR3 reads TGTGCCAGCAGTTATGGGACAGGGACAGCTTACGAGCAGTACTTC.

The chain is built from TRBV4-1 and TRBJ2-1; the D gene is possibly TRBD2 (5 bases). The CDR3 is 12 residues long. V lost 2 bases to trimming and J lost 9 bases, with 8 bases between them. Germline lookup yields CDR1 MGHRA and CDR2 YSYEKL. DNA for the CDR3: TGCGCCAGCAGCCAACTAGAGGGTGAGCAGTTCTTC. Translation gives CASSQLEGEQFF.

This rearrangement joins TRBV6-5 to TRBJ2-5; D is undetermined. Trimming removed 6 bases from V and 5 bases from J, with 13 bases in between. The germline CDR1 and CDR2 sequences are MNHEY and SVGAGI. The CDR3 length is 13 residues. The CDR3 bases are TGTGCCAGCAGGAATTCGGTGGTGGAGACCCAGTACTTC. Its translation is CASRNSVVETQYF.

Only a few counts were recorded for this clone. V gene TRBV15 combines with J gene TRBJ2-5; TRBD1 matches at 9 bases. Germline lookup yields CDR1 LNHNV and CDR2 YYDKDF (reference sequence). This CDR3 spans 17 amino acids. Trimming cost V 4 bases and J 5 bases; bases outside gene matches: 14. The CDR3 spells CATSKTGGSWARETQYF. The CDR3 DNA reads as TGTGCCACCAGCAAAACAGGGGGCAGCTGGGCCCGGGAGACCCAGTACTTC.

This chain links TRBV30 with TRBJ2-7; 8 bases match TRBD1. Trimming removed 0 bases from V and 3 bases from J; junction bases left unmatched: 4. Germline CDR1 and CDR2: GTSNPN and SVGIG (reference sequence). There are 14 residues in the CDR3. The CDR3 sequence is CAWSVGTGNYEQYF. The DNA for the CDR3 is TGTGCCTGGAGTGTAGGGACAGGAAACTACGAGCAGTACTTC.

The chain couples TRBV29-1 to TRBJ2-3, with unresolved D. Germline lookup yields CDR1 SQVTM and CDR2 ANQGSEA. V lost 7 bases and J lost 0, with 8 bases in between. This CDR3 spans 12 amino acids. For the CDR3, the DNA is TGCAGCGAGCTCACTAGCACAGATACGCAGTATTTT. It is translated as CSELTSTDTQYF.

DNA of the CDR3: TGTGCCAGCAGTGTTGTAGGACAGGGAGGCGATGAGCAGTTCTTC. This encodes CASSVVGQGGDEQFF. The rearrangement uses TRBV2 and TRBJ2-1, with TRBD1 identical over 8 bases. The CDR3 has 15 residues. Germline V gene lookup returns CDR1 SNHLY and CDR2 FYNNEI. Trimming took 4 bases from V and 8 from J; bases not matched to a gene: 10.

The V call is TRBV5-8, the J call TRBJ2-1; TRBD1 matches 7 bases. The CDR3 has 13 amino acids. The junction had 7 bases not matched to a gene; V was cut back by 4 bases and J by 9 bases. CDR1 is SGHTS, CDR2 YDEGEE, per germline. This CDR3 is CASSKTGLGEQFF. CDR3 bases: TGTGCCAGCAGCAAGACAGGGCTGGGTGAGCAGTTCTTC.

DNA for the CDR3: TGTGCCAGCAGTTTAGGGACAGGGTTATTTGATGAGCAGTTCTTC. Translating gives CASSLGTGLFDEQFF. The V gene is TRBV28, the J gene TRBJ2-1; 9 bases line up with TRBD1. Germline CDR1 MDHEN, CDR2 SYDVKM. This CDR3 has 15 amino acids. With V trimmed by 2 bases and J by 8 bases, 7 bases remained unmatched. Using reference TRBV28 and TRBJ2-1 for the parts outside the CDR3, the full variable domain is DVKVTQSSRYLVKRTGEKVFLECVQDMDHENMFWYRQDPGLGLRLIYFSYDVKMKEKGDIPEGYSVSREKKERFSLILESASTNQTSMYLCASSLGTGLFDEQFFGPGTRLTVL.

This rearrangement joins TRBV11-2 to TRBJ2-7; 7 positions agree with TRBD1. CDR1 is SGHAT, CDR2 FQNNGV, per germline. This CDR3 has 12 residues. Trimming cost V 5 bases and J 4 bases; bases outside gene matches: 2. The chain's CDR3 is CASSLDRYEQYF. The CDR3 DNA follows: TGTGCCAGCAGCCTGGACAGGTACGAGCAGTACTTC.